Below, 22 T cell receptor beta chains from the same sample are listed, as sequenced in a study of radiotherapy plus CTLA-4 blockade in lung cancer (dated by TCRdb to 2017 to 2018). Libraries were prepared through the immunoSEQ multiplex PCR assay. TCRdb holds this immuneACCESS table with in-frame rearrangements only. Some clones are missing; in checked studies, unresolved V genes explain under half, and the rest has no known cause. The sample contains some 78,000 clones, 75% to 90% of them found a single time. Of the sample, just over 2% is held by the ten largest clones. Sample: peripheral blood, taken from a patient treated with radiotherapy plus ipilimumab. These receptor sequences come from a human donor with non-small cell lung cancer who had a partial response to radiotherapy plus ipilimumab.

This sequence joins TRBV6-5 and TRBJ1-1; D might be TRBD1 (6 bases). The germline CDR1 and CDR2 sequences are MNHEY and SVGAGI. V was pared by 5 bases and J by 3 bases, with 13 bases between. CDR3 length equals 14 residues. The CDR3 nucleotides read TGTGCCAGCAGTGAAGGACAGATAGACACTGAAGCTTTCTTT. It yields the protein CASSEGQIDTEAFF.

The rearrangement joins TRBV6-6 to TRBJ1-4, with 8 bases identical to TRBD1. The CDR3 spans 14 residues. V gave up 6 bases and J gave up 7 bases; unmatched junction bases: 7. Germline V lookup: CDR1 MNHNY, CDR2 SVGAGI (reference sequence). CDR3 DNA: TGTGCCAGCAGCAGGGGGCGATTGTTTGAAAAACTGTTTTTT. Amino acids: CASSRGRLFEKLFF.

The V call is TRBV30, the J call TRBJ2-6; TRBD1 is a possible D gene (5 bases). The CDR3 has 15 residues. Germline CDR1 and CDR2: GTSNPN and SVGIG (reference sequence). V lost 3 bases, J lost 0 bases, and 9 bases lay in between. CDR3 sequence reads: CAWRGQGSGANVLTF. The CDR3, as DNA: TGTGCCTGGAGGGGGCAGGGCTCTGGGGCCAACGTCCTGACTTTC.

The chain joins TRBV5-1 to TRBJ1-2; TRBD1 aligns across 7 bases. This CDR3 has 15 residues. Per the germline V gene, CDR1 is SGHRS and CDR2 is YFSETQ. The V gene end was trimmed by 0 bases and the J gene end by 8 bases; junction bases not matched to a gene: 10. DNA of the CDR3: TGCGCCAGCAGCTTGGTCGCGACAGGGTATGAAGGCTACACCTTC. Encoded protein: CASSLVATGYEGYTF. The entire variable domain, with the rest obtained from reference TRBV5-1 and TRBJ1-2, is as follows: KAGVTQTPRYLIKTRGQQVTLSCSPISGHRSVSWYQQTPGQGLQFLFEYFSETQRNKGNFPGRFSGRQFSNSRSEMNVSTLELGDSALYLCASSLVATGYEGYTFGSGTRLTVV.

Here the CDR3 DNA reads TGTGCCAGCAGCCCCCCGGGGACTAGTATCTACGAGCAGTACTTC. Translating it yields CASSPPGTSIYEQYF. The chain links TRBV28 to TRBJ2-7; 8 positions agree with TRBD2. The CDR3 is made up of 15 amino acids. The germline V gene encodes CDR1 MDHEN and CDR2 SYDVKM. Trimming removed 6 bases from V and 3 bases from J; junction bases left unmatched: 10. Full variable domain (rest looked up from reference TRBV28 and TRBJ2-7): DVKVTQSSRYLVKRTGEKVFLECVQDMDHENMFWYRQDPGLGLRLIYFSYDVKMKEKGDIPEGYSVSREKKERFSLILESASTNQTSMYLCASSPPGTSIYEQYFGPGTRLTVT.

The CDR3 is CASGVGLRNEQFF. The CDR3, as DNA: TGCGCCAGCGGGGTGGGACTCCGGAATGAGCAGTTCTTC. The V gene is TRBV5-1, the J gene TRBJ2-1; maybe TRBD2 (6 bases). The CDR3 contains 13 residues. The germline V gene has CDR1 SGHRS and CDR2 YFSETQ. Trimming cost V 7 bases and J 7 bases, with 15 bases left between them. The whole variable domain, remainder taken from reference TRBV5-1 and TRBJ2-1, is KAGVTQTPRYLIKTRGQQVTLSCSPISGHRSVSWYQQTPGQGLQFLFEYFSETQRNKGNFPGRFSGRQFSNSRSEMNVSTLELGDSALYLCASGVGLRNEQFFGPGTRLTVL.

The CDR3 loop reads CASSRRQGPLGGNQPQHF. The CDR3 coding sequence is TGCGCCAGCAGTAGGAGACAGGGGCCTCTGGGAGGGAATCAGCCCCAGCATTTT. The chain uses TRBV10-2 and TRBJ1-5; 8 positions match TRBD1. After removal of 5 bases from V and 4 bases from J, the junction contained 16 bases not matched to a gene. This CDR3 contains 18 residues. CDR1 is WSHSY and CDR2 is SAAADI in the germline V gene.

On this clone itself: Germline is not matched at one junction end, which may reflect a read error. The chain joins TRBV5-1 to TRBJ2-2; tentatively, D is TRBD2 (5 bases). The germline gives CDR1 SGHRS, CDR2 YFSETQ. The CDR3 consists of 12 residues. Here the CDR3 DNA reads TGCGCCTTTAAATCTGGAAACCGGGGAGCTGTTTTT. Translation gives CAFKSGNRGAVF.

This rearrangement joins TRBV30 to TRBJ1-1; D call uncertain. CDR3 size: 11 residues. CDR1 is GTSNPN, CDR2 SVGIG, per germline (reference sequence). The ends were cut back, 6 bases at V and 10 bases at J, with 15 bases in the middle. The CDR3 loop is CACGMEVGAFF. Here the CDR3 DNA reads TGTGCCTGTGGAATGGAGGTTGGAGCTTTCTTT.

This sequence joins TRBV19 and TRBJ1-6; TRBD1 is a possible D gene (6 bases). Germline V gene data show CDR1 as LNHDA and CDR2 as SQIVND (reference sequence). This CDR3 has 16 amino acids. The ends were cut back, 6 bases at V and 4 bases at J, with 16 bases in the middle. CDR3 amino acids: CASSDRLRLYNSPLHF. The CDR3 bases are TGTGCCAGTAGCGACAGGCTACGACTGTATAATTCACCCCTCCACTTT.

This clone was counted only a few times. The chain links TRBV7-9 to TRBJ1-2; D perhaps matches TRBD1 (5 bases). Germline V lookup: CDR1 SEHNR, CDR2 FQNEAQ (reference sequence). The CDR3 has 15 residues. The V and J ends lost 4 bases and 3 bases respectively, with 15 bases between them. The CDR3 region is CASSYHRLPDYGYTF. CDR3 bases: TGTGCCAGCAGCTACCACAGGCTGCCGGACTATGGCTACACCTTC.

V is TRBV16 and J is TRBJ1-5; D is uncertain. Germline values: CDR1 KGHSY, CDR2 FQNENV. V shed 4 bases and J shed 2 bases, with 12 bases lying between them. The CDR3 runs 15 residues. The CDR3 reads CASSPTRAGNQPQHF. CDR3 DNA: TGTGCCAGCAGCCCAACGAGAGCTGGCAATCAGCCCCAGCATTTT.

The V gene is TRBV7-2, the J gene TRBJ1-5; tentatively, D is TRBD1 (6 bases). The V gene lost 5 bases and the J gene lost 6 bases, with 17 bases spanning the gap. The CDR3 consists of 15 residues. Germline lookup yields CDR1 SGHTA and CDR2 FQGNSA. The CDR3 reads CASSPDSNPAQPQHF. For the CDR3, the DNA is TGTGCCAGCAGCCCGGACAGTAATCCGGCTCAGCCCCAGCATTTT.

This clone was observed once. The rearrangement joins TRBV7-3 to TRBJ1-6; unclear D gene. Germline loops: CDR1 SGHTA, CDR2 FQGTGA. The V end was cut by 1 base, the J end by 7 bases, with 8 bases between. The CDR3 is made up of 14 amino acids. For the CDR3, the DNA is TGTGCCAGCAGCTTAATTGGCGGAAATTCACCCCTCCACTTT. It codes for CASSLIGGNSPLHF.

The V gene is TRBV7-9, the J gene TRBJ2-1, with TRBD2 identical over 9 bases. With 1 base clipped from V and 5 bases from J, the junction kept 3 bases outside the gene matches. CDR1 is SEHNR and CDR2 is FQNEAQ in the germline V gene (reference sequence). The CDR3 spans 15 residues. CDR3 residues: CASSLGTSAHNEQFF. The CDR3 region has the DNA TGTGCCAGCAGCTTAGGGACTAGCGCCCACAATGAGCAGTTCTTC. The full variable domain, completed using reference TRBV7-9 and TRBJ2-1, is DTGVSQNPRHKITKRGQNVTFRCDPISEHNRLYWYRQTLGQGPEFLTYFQNEAQLEKSRLLSDRFSAERPKGSFSTLEIQRTEQGDSAMYLCASSLGTSAHNEQFFGPGTRLTVL.

The gene calls are TRBV27 and TRBJ2-1; TRBD2 matches 11 bases. CDR3 length: 16 amino acids. The ends lost 7 bases at V and 6 bases at J; junction bases unmatched: 11. The V gene's germline CDR1 is MNHEY and CDR2 SMNVEV (reference sequence). CDR3 sequence reads: CASTLAGGPRGNEQFF. As DNA, the CDR3 is TGTGCCAGCACCTTAGCGGGAGGGCCTAGGGGCAATGAGCAGTTCTTC.

CDR3 amino acids: CASSSNSGTANYGYTF. The DNA for the CDR3 is TGTGCCAGCAGTTCTAACTCCGGGACAGCCAACTATGGCTACACCTTC. This sequence joins TRBV28 and TRBJ1-2; 7 nucleotides line up with TRBD1. V lost 4 bases, J lost 2 bases, and 10 bases stayed unmatched. CDR3 length: 16 amino acids. Germline V gives CDR1 MDHEN, CDR2 SYDVKM.

V and J are TRBV4-3 and TRBJ2-3; TRBD2 matches at 8 bases. There are 15 residues in the CDR3. Germline assignment: CDR1 LGHNA and CDR2 YSLEER. The V and J ends lost 4 bases and 4 bases, in that order; junction bases with no gene match: 7. The CDR3 DNA follows: TGCGCCAGCAGCCGCGGGGGGTCGAAGGCAGATACGCAGTATTTT. It is translated as CASSRGGSKADTQYF.

The genes are TRBV9 and TRBJ2-3; possible D gene TRBD1, 5 bases. Germline V CDR1 and CDR2: SGDLS, YYNGEE. V gave up 4 bases and J gave up 5 bases, with 17 bases separating them. The CDR3 sequence is 15 residues long. The CDR3, as DNA: TGTGCCAGCAGCCCCCACAGGACATCAGGAGATACGCAGTATTTT. Amino acid sequence: CASSPHRTSGDTQYF.

The V gene is TRBV10-3, the J gene TRBJ2-3, with 9 bases identical to TRBD1. CDR1 and CDR2 from the germline V gene are ENHRY and SYGVKD. The ends lost 0 bases at V and 2 bases at J; junction bases unmatched: 3. The CDR3 has 16 residues. CDR3 coding DNA: TGTGCCATCAGTGAGTCCAGGGACAGGGCCACAGATACGCAGTATTTT. Protein product: CAISESRDRATDTQYF.

The gene calls are TRBV6-6 and TRBJ1-5; D unclear. Trimming stripped 4 bases from V and 0 bases from J, with 13 bases between. The CDR3 covers 16 residues. Germline V gives CDR1 MNHNY, CDR2 SVGAGI (reference sequence). CDR3 region: CASSLLGRNSNQPQHF. CDR3 nucleotide sequence: TGTGCCAGCAGTTTACTAGGACGGAATAGCAATCAGCCCCAGCATTTT.

The V gene is TRBV9, the J gene TRBJ1-1, with TRBD1 matching over 7 bases. V was pared by 4 bases and J by 5 bases, with 11 bases of the junction left unmatched. The CDR3 runs to 15 residues. Germline V lookup: CDR1 SGDLS, CDR2 YYNGEE. CDR3 loop: CASSKGGGAGTEAFF. As DNA, the CDR3 is TGTGCCAGCAGCAAAGGGGGCGGTGCGGGGACTGAAGCTTTCTTT.